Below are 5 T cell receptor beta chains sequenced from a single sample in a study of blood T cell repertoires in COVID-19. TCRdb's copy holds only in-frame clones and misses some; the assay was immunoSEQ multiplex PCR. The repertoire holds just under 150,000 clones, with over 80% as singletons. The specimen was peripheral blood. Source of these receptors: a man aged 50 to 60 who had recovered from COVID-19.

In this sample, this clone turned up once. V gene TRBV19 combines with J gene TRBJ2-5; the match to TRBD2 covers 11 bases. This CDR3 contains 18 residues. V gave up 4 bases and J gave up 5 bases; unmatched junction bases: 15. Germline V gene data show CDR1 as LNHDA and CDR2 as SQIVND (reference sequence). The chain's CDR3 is CASSTRLAGGSGIETQYF. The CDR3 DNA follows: TGTGCCAGTAGTACTCGCCTAGCGGGGGGAAGTGGGATCGAGACCCAGTACTTC.

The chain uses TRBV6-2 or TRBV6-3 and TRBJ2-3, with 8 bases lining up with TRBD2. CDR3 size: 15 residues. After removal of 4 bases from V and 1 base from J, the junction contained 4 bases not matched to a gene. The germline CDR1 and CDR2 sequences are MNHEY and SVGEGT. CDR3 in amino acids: CASSSGGAGTDTQYF. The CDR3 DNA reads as TGTGCCAGCAGTTCCGGGGGGGCGGGCACAGATACGCAGTATTTT.

The CDR3 region is CSASAGNQPQHF. As DNA, the CDR3 is TGCAGTGCTAGTGCAGGGAATCAGCCCCAGCATTTT. V gene TRBV20-1 combines with J gene TRBJ1-5, with D possibly being TRBD1 (5 bases). Deletions cut 3 bases from V and 4 bases from J, with 7 bases between. The germline CDR1 and CDR2 sequences are DFQATT and SNEGSKA (reference sequence). The length of the CDR3 is 12 residues.

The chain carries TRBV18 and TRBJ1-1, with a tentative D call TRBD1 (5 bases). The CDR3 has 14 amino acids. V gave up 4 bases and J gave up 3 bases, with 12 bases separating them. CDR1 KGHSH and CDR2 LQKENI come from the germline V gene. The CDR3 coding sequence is TGTGCCAGCTCACAATTCGTCAGGGACACTGAAGCTTTCTTT. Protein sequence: CASSQFVRDTEAFF.

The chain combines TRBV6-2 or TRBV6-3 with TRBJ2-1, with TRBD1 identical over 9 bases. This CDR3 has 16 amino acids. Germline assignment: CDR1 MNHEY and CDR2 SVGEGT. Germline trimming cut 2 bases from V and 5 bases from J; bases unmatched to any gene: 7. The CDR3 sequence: CASSYPGQGIDNEQFF. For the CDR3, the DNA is TGTGCCAGCAGTTACCCGGGACAGGGTATCGACAATGAGCAGTTCTTC.